Below, 5 T cell receptor beta chains from the same sample are listed, as sequenced in a study of T cell responses to AZD1222 COVID-19 vaccine. Using immunoSEQ multiplex PCR, the repertoire was profiled, and TCRdb retains in-frame clones only, with some absent. Of around 100,000 clones listed, about 87% were seen once; the top ten hold almost 6.5%. Here the sequenced sample was peripheral blood, taken 28 days after the second AZD1222 dose. The receptors originated from an adult who received the AZD1222 COVID-19 vaccine.

CDR3: CASSFGGSSEAFF. In DNA form, the CDR3 reads TGTGCCAGCAGCTTTGGGGGCAGCTCTGAAGCTTTCTTT. The chain has TRBV7-8 and TRBJ1-1, with a tentative D call TRBD1 (6 bases). Trimming cost V 3 bases and J 6 bases, with 11 bases left between them. The CDR3 loop spans 13 amino acids. Germline assignment: CDR1 SGHVS and CDR2 FQNEAQ.

This chain connects TRBV6-5 to TRBJ2-5, with D perhaps matching TRBD1 or TRBD2 (5 bases each). Trimming took 4 bases from V and 6 from J, leaving 15 bases between them. Germline loops: CDR1 MNHEY, CDR2 SVGAGI. The CDR3 loop spans 14 amino acids. CDR3 region: CASSWGRETKTQYF. In DNA form, the CDR3 reads TGTGCCAGCAGTTGGGGCAGGGAGACAAAGACCCAGTACTTC.

CDR3 sequence: CASRGGGLADTQYF. In nucleotides, the CDR3 is TGTGCCAGCAGGGGCGGGGGGTTAGCAGATACGCAGTATTTT. The rearrangement links TRBV5-4 to TRBJ2-3; 8 bases map to TRBD2. There are 14 residues in the CDR3. Germline CDR1 and CDR2: SGHNT and YYREEE (reference sequence). J lost 4 bases, V lost 5 bases, and 6 bases had no gene match.

With regard to this clone: Other nucleotide sequences from this sample produce the same CDR3. J is TRBJ1-2 and V is TRBV7-2, with 9 positions matching TRBD1. CDR1 SGHTA and CDR2 FQGNSA come from the germline V gene. The CDR3 is 13 amino acids. The J segment lost 4 bases and the V segment lost 5 bases, leaving 2 bases of the junction unmatched. CDR3 in amino acids: CASSPDRGYGYTF. CDR3 sequence (DNA): TGTGCCAGCAGCCCGGACAGGGGCTATGGCTACACCTTC.

V usage is TRBV18 and J usage is TRBJ1-1; D uncertain. Germline lookup yields CDR1 KGHSH and CDR2 LQKENI. CDR3 length: 14 residues. V lost 2 bases to trimming and J lost 3 bases, with 10 bases between them. The CDR3 nucleotides are TGTGCCAGCTCACCATCGATTAGAGACACTGAAGCTTTCTTT. Translation: CASSPSIRDTEAFF.